This T cell receptor (beta chain) was sequenced during a study of T cells in localized non-small cell lung cancer. This clone was seen just once. Antigen specificity is unknown. Germline values: CDR1 SEHNR, CDR2 FQNEAQ (reference sequence). Germline trimming cut 3 bases from V and 4 bases from J; bases unmatched to any gene: 2. The CDR3 spans 14 residues. Libraries were prepared by immunoSEQ multiplex PCR; TCRdb keeps only in-frame clonotypes and omits some of them. The repertoire includes 31,000 or so clones, around nine tenths of them detected once, and less than 3% sits in the top ten. Study outcomes and limitations: Uninvolved adjacent lung had more T cell clonality than any other tissue, topping tumor. A denser population of T cells in blood accompanied longer overall survival. Paired adjacent lung recovered a median about 61 of the top 100 tumor clones.

V usage is TRBV7-9 and J usage is TRBJ1-5; TRBD1 agrees at 8 bases. The specimen was peripheral blood, collected before any cancer treatment. This TCR derives from a female donor at least 60 years old with stage I lung adenocarcinoma. The CDR3 DNA reads as TGTGCCAGCAGCTTTGGACAGGGAAATCAGCCCCAGCATTTT. The encoded protein is CASSFGQGNQPQHF.